These 21 T cell receptor beta chains came from one sample sequenced in a study of CD8+ T cells in alopecia areata. The treatment denotes: oral pan-JAK inhibitor, 5-10 mg twice daily. Extracted RNA was reverse transcribed into cDNA, the sequencing template. The data were produced by immunoSEQ multiplex PCR, yet TCRdb's version contains in-frame clones alone and is incomplete. The data contain a few hundred thousand clones, about two fifths of them singletons. Sample: CD4+ T cells sorted from blood, taken at roughly week 30, from a patient treated with tofacitinib. The source is a human donor with alopecia areata.

The rearrangement uses TRBV29-1 and TRBJ2-7, with D perhaps matching TRBD1 (5 bases). The CDR3 loop spans 16 amino acids. Trimming left V 6 bases short and J 1 base short, with 22 bases between. CDR1 SQVTM and CDR2 ANQGSEA come from the germline V gene. The CDR3 DNA reads as TGCAGCGTCCTCATAGGGGCAGGATCGAGGTCCTACGAGCAGTACTTC. Translated, it gives CSVLIGAGSRSYEQYF.

This clone was seen a handful of times. V gene TRBV29-1 combines with J gene TRBJ1-2; D unresolved. Trimming shortened V by 5 bases and J by 0 bases, and 25 bases separated the two germline ends. Germline V gene sequence: CDR1 SQVTM, CDR2 ANQGSEA. The CDR3 contains 18 residues. The CDR3 sequence: CSVSPFQVGSGANYGYTF. CDR3 nucleotide sequence: TGCAGCGTTTCACCTTTTCAAGTCGGTTCGGGCGCTAACTATGGCTACACCTTC.

This CDR3 reads CASSYSSRGANEQFF. The CDR3 DNA reads TGTGCCAGCAGTTACTCGTCCCGGGGGGCGAATGAGCAGTTCTTC. V usage is TRBV6-5 and J usage is TRBJ2-1, with D tentatively TRBD2 (7 bases). Germline V gene data show CDR1 as MNHEY and CDR2 as SVGAGI. The CDR3 has 15 amino acids. Trimming shortened V by 0 bases and J by 7 bases, and 13 bases separated the two germline ends.

As regards this clone: One end of the junction is discordant with germline, which a read error may explain. The genes are TRBV5-1 and TRBJ2-5; the D gene could be TRBD1 or TRBD2 (6 bases each). The CDR3 loop spans 14 amino acids. The germline gives CDR1 SGHRS, CDR2 YFSETQ. The CDR3 loop reads CASSLDGRGGTQYF. The CDR3 coding sequence is TGCGCCAGCAGTTTGGACGGGAGAGGGGGGACCCAGTACTTC.

The gene calls are TRBV30 and TRBJ2-7; 10 bases agree with TRBD1. The germline CDR1 and CDR2 sequences are GTSNPN and SVGIG (reference sequence). J lost 6 bases, V lost 1 base, and 9 bases had no gene match. The CDR3 totals 15 residues. CDR3: CAWSARTGGVAEQYF. The CDR3 DNA reads TGTGCCTGGAGTGCCCGGACAGGGGGGGTAGCCGAGCAGTACTTC.

The rearrangement links TRBV7-9 to TRBJ2-1; the D gene could be TRBD1 or TRBD2 (5 bases each). Germline V gene data show CDR1 as SEHNR and CDR2 as FQNEAQ (reference sequence). The length of the CDR3 is 15 residues. Trimming removed 5 bases at V and 7 bases at J, with 18 bases between. In DNA, the CDR3 is TGTGCCAGCAGCCCCTTGGGGCAGGGCGGGAATGAGCAGTTCTTC. This sequence encodes CASSPLGQGGNEQFF. The full variable domain, completed using reference TRBV7-9 and TRBJ2-1, is DTGVSQNPRHKITKRGQNVTFRCDPISEHNRLYWYRQTLGQGPEFLTYFQNEAQLEKSRLLSDRFSAERPKGSFSTLEIQRTEQGDSAMYLCASSPLGQGGNEQFFGPGTRLTVL.

The chain recombines TRBV30 with TRBJ1-2; 7 nucleotides agree with TRBD1. With V trimmed by 6 bases and J by 4 bases, 8 bases remained unmatched. This CDR3 has 13 amino acids. Germline-derived CDR1 and CDR2 are GTSNPN and SVGIG (reference sequence). The CDR3, as DNA: TGTGCCTGCAGACAGGGAGCGAGCTATGGCTACACCTTC. Protein: CACRQGASYGYTF.

The V gene is TRBV2, the J gene TRBJ2-6; D is perhaps TRBD2 (6 bases). The CDR3 runs to 15 residues. Germline V lookup: CDR1 SNHLY, CDR2 FYNNEI. V was cut by 5 bases and J by 2 bases, with 10 bases left in between. The CDR3 DNA follows: TGTGCCAGCAGTCCCGCTAGCGCTGGGGCCAACGTCCTGACTTTC. Translation: CASSPASAGANVLTF.

This clone was counted between two and nine times. In nucleotides, the CDR3 is TGCAGCGTTATAGCGGGAGCCTACGAGCAGTACTTC. Its protein is CSVIAGAYEQYF. The rearrangement joins TRBV29-1 to TRBJ2-7, with 9 bases that match TRBD2. V was pared by 5 bases and J by 2 bases, with 1 base of the junction left unmatched. From germline, CDR1 is SQVTM and CDR2 ANQGSEA. The CDR3 sequence is 12 residues long.

The V gene is TRBV6-6, the J gene TRBJ1-4, with D tentatively TRBD1 (6 bases). Looked up from germline, CDR1 is MNHNY and CDR2 is SVGAGI (reference sequence). The CDR3 is 15 amino acids. Trimming removed 3 bases at V and 3 bases at J, with 11 bases between. CDR3 residues: CASSYRQGSNEKLFF. For the CDR3, the DNA is TGTGCCAGCAGTTATCGTCAGGGGTCTAATGAAAAACTGTTTTTT.

The V call is TRBV10-3, the J call TRBJ1-6; D is undetermined. There are 13 residues in the CDR3. CDR1 ENHRY and CDR2 SYGVKD come from the germline V gene. V lost 0 bases to trimming and J lost 8 bases, with 5 bases between them. The CDR3 nucleotides are TGTGCCATCAGTGAGTCGGGGTATTCACCCCTCCACTTT. This translates into CAISESGYSPLHF.

V is TRBV30 and J is TRBJ1-6, with unresolved D. The CDR3 length is 14 residues. CDR1 and CDR2 (germline): GTSNPN, SVGIG (reference sequence). V shed 1 base and J shed 7 bases, with 11 bases lying between them. The DNA for the CDR3 is TGTGCCTGGAGTGGGGGAGTGGGGAATTCACCCCTCCACTTT. Translation gives CAWSGGVGNSPLHF.

This sequence joins TRBV2 and TRBJ1-2, with D hard to call. This CDR3 region has 18 residues. Per germline, CDR1 SNHLY and CDR2 FYNNEI. V was clipped by 3 bases and J by 6 bases, with 26 bases between them. The CDR3 coding sequence is TGTGCCAGCAGTGACGGGAGAATGGAGAAAAGACTGGAAGATGGCTACACCTTC. It specifies CASSDGRMEKRLEDGYTF.

The J gene is TRBJ2-7, the V gene TRBV18; D perhaps matches TRBD2 (6 bases). In germline, CDR1 is KGHSH, CDR2 LQKENI. CDR3 length equals 14 residues. The V end was cut by 0 bases, the J end by 7 bases, with 13 bases between. The CDR3 loop is CASSPPSRDWEQYF. CDR3 bases: TGTGCCAGCTCACCACCTTCCAGGGACTGGGAGCAGTACTTC.

This chain uses TRBV30 with TRBJ1-1; D perhaps matches TRBD1 (5 bases). CDR3 size: 14 residues. V was trimmed by 0 bases and J by 11 bases, leaving 19 bases between them. Germline assignment: CDR1 GTSNPN and CDR2 SVGIG (reference sequence). CDR3 residues: CAWSVQGDGFRAFF. CDR3 nucleotide sequence: TGTGCCTGGAGTGTACAAGGGGACGGGTTTAGGGCTTTCTTT.

This chain connects TRBV4-1 to TRBJ2-5, with 10 nucleotides matching TRBD2. Germline CDR1 reads MGHRA; CDR2 reads YSYEKL. Trimming cost V 5 bases and J 7 bases; bases outside gene matches: 13. This CDR3 spans 16 amino acids. CDR3 amino acids: CASSFQSGREAGTQYF. CDR3 sequence (DNA): TGCGCCAGCAGCTTCCAAAGCGGGAGGGAAGCAGGGACCCAGTACTTC.

The chain recombines TRBV5-1 with TRBJ2-7; D is unresolved. CDR3 length: 12 residues. CDR1 and CDR2 (germline): SGHRS, YFSETQ. Trimming removed 2 bases from V and 3 bases from J, with 6 bases in between. The CDR3 loop reads CASSFVGYEQYF. DNA of the CDR3: TGCGCCAGCAGCTTTGTGGGCTACGAGCAGTACTTC.

The CDR3 is CAWSLTLEAFF. CDR3 DNA sequence: TGTGCCTGGAGCCTAACCTTAGAAGCTTTCTTT. The chain recombines TRBV30 with TRBJ1-1; D gene unclear. Germline CDR1 GTSNPN, CDR2 SVGIG (reference sequence). CDR3 length: 11 amino acids. V was clipped by 3 bases and J by 8 bases, with 10 bases between them.

This chain joins TRBV7-9 and TRBJ1-2; D remains ambiguous. Germline assignment: CDR1 SEHNR and CDR2 FQNEAQ (reference sequence). With 7 bases removed from V and 8 bases from J, the gap between germline ends came to 14 bases. The CDR3 is 12 residues long. Here the CDR3 reads CASTTGPEGYTF. CDR3 DNA: TGTGCCAGCACCACGGGCCCGGAGGGCTACACCTTC.

This clone was seen a few times. A read error is likely, as this CDR3 ends without the conserved phenylalanine or tryptophan. The DNA is left out, because the CDR3 cannot be placed on it with certainty; the CDR3 is given as TCRdb lists it. The gene calls are TRBV30 and TRBJ2-7; TRBD1 is taken as the D call from the table, unchecked against the DNA. From germline, CDR1 is GTSNPN and CDR2 SVGIG (reference sequence). The CDR3 totals 9 residues, both ends included. This CDR3 is CAWNGQGLH.

The V call is TRBV15, the J call TRBJ2-7; 7 nucleotides agree with TRBD1. V gave up 0 bases and J gave up 2 bases; unmatched junction bases: 4. The CDR3 length is 15 residues. In germline, CDR1 is LNHNV, CDR2 YYDKDF (reference sequence). CDR3 residues: CATSRDRGQAYEQYF. For the CDR3, the DNA is TGTGCCACCAGCAGAGATCGTGGACAGGCCTACGAGCAGTACTTC.